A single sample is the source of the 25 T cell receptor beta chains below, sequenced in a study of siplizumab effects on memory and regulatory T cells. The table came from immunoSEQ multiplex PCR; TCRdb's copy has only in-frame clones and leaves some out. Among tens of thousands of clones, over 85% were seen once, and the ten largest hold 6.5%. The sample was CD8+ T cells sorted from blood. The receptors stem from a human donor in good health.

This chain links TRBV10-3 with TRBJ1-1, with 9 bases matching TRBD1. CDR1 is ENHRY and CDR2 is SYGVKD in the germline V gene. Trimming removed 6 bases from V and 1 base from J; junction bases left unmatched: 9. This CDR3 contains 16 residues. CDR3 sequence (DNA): TGTGCCATCAGACCCAACCACAGGGGGCAGAACACTGAAGCTTTCTTT. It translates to CAIRPNHRGQNTEAFF.

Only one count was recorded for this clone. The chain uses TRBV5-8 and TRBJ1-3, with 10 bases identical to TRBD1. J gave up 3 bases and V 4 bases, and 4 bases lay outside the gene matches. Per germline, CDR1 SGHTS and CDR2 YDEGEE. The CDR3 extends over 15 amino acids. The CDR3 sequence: CASSPGTGDGNTIYF. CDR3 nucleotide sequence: TGTGCCAGCAGCCCAGGGACAGGGGATGGAAACACCATATATTTT. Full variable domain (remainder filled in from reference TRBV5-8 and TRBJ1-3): EAGVTQSPTHLIKTRGQQATLRCSPISGHTSVYWYQQALGLGLQFLLWYDEGEERNRGNFPPRFSGRQFPNYSSELNVNALELEDSALYLCASSPGTGDGNTIYFGEGSWLTVV.

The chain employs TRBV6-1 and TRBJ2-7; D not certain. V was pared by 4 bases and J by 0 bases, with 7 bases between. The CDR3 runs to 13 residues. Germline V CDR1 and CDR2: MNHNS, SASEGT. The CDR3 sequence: CASSGDDSYEQYF. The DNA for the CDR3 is TGTGCCAGCAGTGGCGATGACTCCTACGAGCAGTACTTC.

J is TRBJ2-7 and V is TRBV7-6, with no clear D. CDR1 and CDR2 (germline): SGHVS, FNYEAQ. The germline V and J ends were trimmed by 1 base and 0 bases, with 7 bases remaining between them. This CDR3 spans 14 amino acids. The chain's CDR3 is CASSLEIGSYEQYF. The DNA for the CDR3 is TGTGCCAGCAGCTTAGAGATCGGCTCCTACGAGCAGTACTTC.

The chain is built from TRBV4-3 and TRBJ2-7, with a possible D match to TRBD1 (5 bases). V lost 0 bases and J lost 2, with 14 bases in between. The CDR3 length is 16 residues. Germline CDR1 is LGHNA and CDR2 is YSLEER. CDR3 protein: CASSQDSTGLTYEQYF. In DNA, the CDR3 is TGCGCCAGCAGCCAAGATAGTACAGGTCTTACCTACGAGCAGTACTTC.

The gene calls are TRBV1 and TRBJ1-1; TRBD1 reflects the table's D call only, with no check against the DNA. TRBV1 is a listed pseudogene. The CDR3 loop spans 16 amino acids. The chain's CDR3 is CTSSPLTGQKNTEAFF. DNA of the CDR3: TGCACCAGCAGCCCACTAACGGGACAAAAGAACACTGAAGCTTTCTTT.

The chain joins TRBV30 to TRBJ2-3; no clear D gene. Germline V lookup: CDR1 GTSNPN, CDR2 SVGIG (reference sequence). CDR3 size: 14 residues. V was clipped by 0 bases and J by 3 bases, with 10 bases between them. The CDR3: CAWSVLTRTDTQYF. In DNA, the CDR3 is TGTGCCTGGAGTGTACTCACCAGGACAGATACGCAGTATTTT.

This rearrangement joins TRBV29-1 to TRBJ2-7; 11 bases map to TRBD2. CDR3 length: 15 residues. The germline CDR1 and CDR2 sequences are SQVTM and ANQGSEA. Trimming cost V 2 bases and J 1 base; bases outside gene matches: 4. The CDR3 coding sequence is TGCAGCGTTGAAATATTAGCGGGGGGGTCCTACGAGCAGTACTTC. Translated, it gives CSVEILAGGSYEQYF.

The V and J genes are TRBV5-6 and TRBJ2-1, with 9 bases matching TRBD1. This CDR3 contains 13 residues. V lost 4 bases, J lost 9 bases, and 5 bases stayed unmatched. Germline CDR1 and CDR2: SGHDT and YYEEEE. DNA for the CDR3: TGTGCCAGCAGCGCTACAGGGGGCCTTGAGCAGTTCTTC. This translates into CASSATGGLEQFF.

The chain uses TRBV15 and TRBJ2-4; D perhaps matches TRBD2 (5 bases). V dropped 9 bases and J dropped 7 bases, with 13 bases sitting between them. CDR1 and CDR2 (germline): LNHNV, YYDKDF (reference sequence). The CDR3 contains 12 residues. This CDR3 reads CATGPGVNIQYF. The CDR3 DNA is TGTGCCACAGGCCCCGGGGTGAACATTCAGTACTTC. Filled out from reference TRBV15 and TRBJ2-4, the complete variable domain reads DAMVIQNPRYQVTQFGKPVTLSCSQTLNHNVMYWYQQKSSQAPKLLFHYYDKDFNNEADTPDNFQSRRPNTSFCFLDIRSPGLGDTAMYLCATGPGVNIQYFGAGTRLSVL.

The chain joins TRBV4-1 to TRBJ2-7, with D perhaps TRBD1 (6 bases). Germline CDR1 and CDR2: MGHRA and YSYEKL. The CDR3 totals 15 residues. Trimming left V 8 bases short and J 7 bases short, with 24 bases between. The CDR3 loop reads CASSLLRDTMGEQYF. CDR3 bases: TGCGCCAGCTCCCTCCTGAGGGACACGATGGGGGAGCAGTACTTC.

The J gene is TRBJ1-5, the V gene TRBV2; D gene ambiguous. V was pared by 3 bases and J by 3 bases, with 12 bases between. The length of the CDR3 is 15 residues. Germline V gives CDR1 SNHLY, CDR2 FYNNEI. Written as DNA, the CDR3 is TGTGCCAGCAGTGAGTCTGGGGATGACAATCAGCCCCAGCATTTT. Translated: CASSESGDDNQPQHF. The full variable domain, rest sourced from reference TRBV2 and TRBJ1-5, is EPEVTQTPSHQVTQMGQEVILRCVPISNHLYFYWYRQILGQKVEFLVSFYNNEISEKSEIFDDQFSVERPDGSNFTLKIRSTKLEDSAMYFCASSESGDDNQPQHFGDGTRLSIL.

The DNA of the CDR3 is TGTGCCAGCAGCGTTTCGGGGGGCAGGCCAGATACGCAGTATTTT. Its translation: CASSVSGGRPDTQYF. The genes are TRBV9 and TRBJ2-3; D is perhaps TRBD2 (7 bases). Germline lookup yields CDR1 SGDLS and CDR2 YYNGEE. The CDR3 spans 15 residues. V lost 2 bases and J 4 bases, leaving 14 bases between the germline ends.

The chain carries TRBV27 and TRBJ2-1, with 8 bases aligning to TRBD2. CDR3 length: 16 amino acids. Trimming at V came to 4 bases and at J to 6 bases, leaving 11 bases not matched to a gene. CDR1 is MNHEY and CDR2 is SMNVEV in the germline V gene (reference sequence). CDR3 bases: TGTGCCAGCAGTTCCCACTCGGGGGGGCGGGGCAATGAGCAGTTCTTC. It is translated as CASSSHSGGRGNEQFF.

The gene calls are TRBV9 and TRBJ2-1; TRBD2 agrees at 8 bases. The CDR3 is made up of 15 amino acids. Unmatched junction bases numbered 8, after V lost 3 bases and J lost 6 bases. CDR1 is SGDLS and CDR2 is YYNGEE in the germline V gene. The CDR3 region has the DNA TGTGCCAGCAGCGCTTCGGCGGGGGGAGGCAATGAGCAGTTCTTC. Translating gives CASSASAGGGNEQFF.

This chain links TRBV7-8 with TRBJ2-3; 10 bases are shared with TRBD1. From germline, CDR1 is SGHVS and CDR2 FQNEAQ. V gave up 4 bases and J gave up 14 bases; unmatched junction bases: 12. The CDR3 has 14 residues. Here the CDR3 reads CASSSGTGAAYAYF. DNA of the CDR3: TGTGCCAGCAGCTCCGGGACAGGGGCTGCTTATGCGTATTTT.

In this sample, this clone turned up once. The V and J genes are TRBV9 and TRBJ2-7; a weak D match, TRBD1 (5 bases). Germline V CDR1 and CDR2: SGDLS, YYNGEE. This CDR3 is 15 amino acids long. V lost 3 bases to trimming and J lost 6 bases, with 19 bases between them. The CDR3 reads CASSAADTGSSEQYF. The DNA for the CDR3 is TGTGCCAGCAGCGCGGCGGACACAGGCAGCTCCGAGCAGTACTTC.

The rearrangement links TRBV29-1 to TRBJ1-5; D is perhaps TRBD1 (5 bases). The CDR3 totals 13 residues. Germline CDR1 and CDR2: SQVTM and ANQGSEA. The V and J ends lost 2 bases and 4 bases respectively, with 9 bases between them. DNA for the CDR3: TGCAGCGTTGAATGGGGGGGGAATCAGCCCCAGCATTTT. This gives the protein CSVEWGGNQPQHF.

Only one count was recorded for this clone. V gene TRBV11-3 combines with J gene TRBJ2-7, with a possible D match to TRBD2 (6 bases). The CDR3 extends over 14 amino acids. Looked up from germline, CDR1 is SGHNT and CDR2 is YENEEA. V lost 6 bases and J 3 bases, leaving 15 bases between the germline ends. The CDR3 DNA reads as TGTGCCAGCAGAGGCGGGACCGCCAACTACGAGCAGTACTTC. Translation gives CASRGGTANYEQYF.

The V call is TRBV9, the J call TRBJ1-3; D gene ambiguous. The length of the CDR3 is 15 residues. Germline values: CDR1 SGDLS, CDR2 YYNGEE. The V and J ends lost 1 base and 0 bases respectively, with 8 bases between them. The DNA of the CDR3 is TGTGCCAGCAGCGTAACGGTGGGCTCTGGAAACACCATATATTTT. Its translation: CASSVTVGSGNTIYF.

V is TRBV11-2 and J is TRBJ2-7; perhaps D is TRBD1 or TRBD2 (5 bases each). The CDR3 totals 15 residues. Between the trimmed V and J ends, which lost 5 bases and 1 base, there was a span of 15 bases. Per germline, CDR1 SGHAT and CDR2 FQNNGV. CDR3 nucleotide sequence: TGTGCCAGCAGCCCCGAGGGTTGGGGGTCCTACGAGCAGTACTTC. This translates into CASSPEGWGSYEQYF.

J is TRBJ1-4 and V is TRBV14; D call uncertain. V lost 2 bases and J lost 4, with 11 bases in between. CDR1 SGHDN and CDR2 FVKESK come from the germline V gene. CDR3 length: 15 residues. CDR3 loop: CASSQLRAINEKLFF. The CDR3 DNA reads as TGTGCCAGCAGCCAACTCCGGGCCATTAATGAAAAACTGTTTTTT.

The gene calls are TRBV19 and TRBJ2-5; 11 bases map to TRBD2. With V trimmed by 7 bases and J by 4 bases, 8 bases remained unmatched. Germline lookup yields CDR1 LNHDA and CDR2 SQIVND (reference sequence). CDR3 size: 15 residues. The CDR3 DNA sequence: TGTGCCAGTATGGCTAGCGGGGGGCTGCCAGAGACCCAGTACTTC. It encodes CASMASGGLPETQYF.

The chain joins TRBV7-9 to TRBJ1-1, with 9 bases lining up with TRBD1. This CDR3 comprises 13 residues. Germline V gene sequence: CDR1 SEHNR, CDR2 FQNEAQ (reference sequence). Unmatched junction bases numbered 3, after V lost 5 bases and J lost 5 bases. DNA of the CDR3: TGTGCCAGCAGCCAAGACAGGGGGACTGAAGCTTTCTTT. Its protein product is CASSQDRGTEAFF.

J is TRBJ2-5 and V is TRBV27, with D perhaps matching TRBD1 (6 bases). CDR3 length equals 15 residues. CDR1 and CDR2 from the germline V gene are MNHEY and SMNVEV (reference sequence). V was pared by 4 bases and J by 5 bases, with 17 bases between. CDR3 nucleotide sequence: TGTGCCAGCAGTTCCGGGACAATAACCGGGGAGACCCAGTACTTC. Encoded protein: CASSSGTITGETQYF.